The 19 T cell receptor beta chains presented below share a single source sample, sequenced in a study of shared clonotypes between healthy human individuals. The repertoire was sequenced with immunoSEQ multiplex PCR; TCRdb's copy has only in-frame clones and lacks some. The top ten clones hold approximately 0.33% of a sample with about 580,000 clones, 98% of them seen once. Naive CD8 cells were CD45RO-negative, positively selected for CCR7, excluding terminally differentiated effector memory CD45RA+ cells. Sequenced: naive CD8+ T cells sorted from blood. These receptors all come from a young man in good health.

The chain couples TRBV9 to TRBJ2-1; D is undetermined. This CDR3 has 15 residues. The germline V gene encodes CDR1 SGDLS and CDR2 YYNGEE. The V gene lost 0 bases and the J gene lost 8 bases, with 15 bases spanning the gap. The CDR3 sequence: CASSVGVWSDDEQFF. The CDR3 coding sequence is TGTGCCAGCAGCGTAGGCGTGTGGTCCGACGATGAGCAGTTCTTC. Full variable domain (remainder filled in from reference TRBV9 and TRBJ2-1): DSGVTQTPKHLITATGQRVTLRCSPRSGDLSVYWYQQSLDQGLQFLIQYYNGEERAKGNILERFSAQQFPDLHSELNLSSLELGDSALYFCASSVGVWSDDEQFFGPGTRLTVL.

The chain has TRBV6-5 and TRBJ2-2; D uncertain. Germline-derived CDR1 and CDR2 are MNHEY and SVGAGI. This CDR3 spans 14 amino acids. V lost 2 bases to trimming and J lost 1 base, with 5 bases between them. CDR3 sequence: CASSYAVNTGELFF. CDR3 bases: TGTGCCAGCAGTTACGCAGTGAACACCGGGGAGCTGTTTTTT.

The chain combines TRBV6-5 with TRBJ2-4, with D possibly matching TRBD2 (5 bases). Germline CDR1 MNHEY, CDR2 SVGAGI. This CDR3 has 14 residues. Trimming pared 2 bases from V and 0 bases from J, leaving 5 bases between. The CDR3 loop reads CASSYEGAKNIQYF. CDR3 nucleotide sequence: TGTGCCAGCAGTTACGAGGGAGCCAAAAACATTCAGTACTTC.

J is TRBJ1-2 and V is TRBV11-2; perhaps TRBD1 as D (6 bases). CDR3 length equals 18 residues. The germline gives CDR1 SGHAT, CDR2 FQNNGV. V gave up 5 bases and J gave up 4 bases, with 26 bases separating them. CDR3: CASSPHPGTPVPVYGYTF. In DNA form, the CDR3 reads TGTGCCAGCAGCCCCCACCCCGGGACACCGGTACCTGTCTATGGCTACACCTTC. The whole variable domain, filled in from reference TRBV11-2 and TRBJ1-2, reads EAGVAQSPRYKIIEKRQSVAFWCNPISGHATLYWYQQILGQGPKLLIQFQNNGVVDDSQLPKDRFSAERLKGVDSTLKIQPAKLEDSAVYLCASSPHPGTPVPVYGYTFGSGTRLTVV.

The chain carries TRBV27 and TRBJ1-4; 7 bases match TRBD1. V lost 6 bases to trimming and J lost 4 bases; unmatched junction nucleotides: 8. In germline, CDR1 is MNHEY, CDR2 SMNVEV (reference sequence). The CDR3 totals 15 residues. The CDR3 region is CASRTGTVHNEKLFF. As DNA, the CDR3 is TGTGCCAGCAGGACCGGGACAGTTCATAATGAAAAACTGTTTTTT.

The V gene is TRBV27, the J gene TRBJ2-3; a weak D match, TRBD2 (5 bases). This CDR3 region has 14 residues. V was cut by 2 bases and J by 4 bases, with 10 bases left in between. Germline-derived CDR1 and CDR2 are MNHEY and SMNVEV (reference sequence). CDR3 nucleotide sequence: TGTGCCAGCAGTTTACTGAGGGTCCCAGATACGCAGTATTTT. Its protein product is CASSLLRVPDTQYF.

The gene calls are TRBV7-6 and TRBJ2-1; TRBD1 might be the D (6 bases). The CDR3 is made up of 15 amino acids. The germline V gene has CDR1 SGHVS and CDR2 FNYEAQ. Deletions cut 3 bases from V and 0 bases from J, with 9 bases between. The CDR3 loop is CASSFGQSSYNEQFF. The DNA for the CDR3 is TGTGCCAGCAGCTTCGGACAGAGCTCCTACAATGAGCAGTTCTTC.

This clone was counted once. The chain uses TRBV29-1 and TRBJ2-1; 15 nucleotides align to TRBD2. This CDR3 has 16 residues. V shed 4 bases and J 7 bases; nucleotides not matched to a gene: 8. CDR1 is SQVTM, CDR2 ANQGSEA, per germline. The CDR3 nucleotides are TGCAGCGTTGCCGGACTAGCGGGAGGGCGAGGGAATGAGCAGTTCTTC. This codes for CSVAGLAGGRGNEQFF.

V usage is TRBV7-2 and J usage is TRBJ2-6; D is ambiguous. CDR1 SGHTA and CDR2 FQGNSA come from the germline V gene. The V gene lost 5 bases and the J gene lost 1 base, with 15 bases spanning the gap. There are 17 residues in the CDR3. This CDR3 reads CASSASHRQSGANVLTF. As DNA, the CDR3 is TGTGCCAGCAGCGCATCCCACCGACAATCTGGGGCCAACGTCCTGACTTTC.

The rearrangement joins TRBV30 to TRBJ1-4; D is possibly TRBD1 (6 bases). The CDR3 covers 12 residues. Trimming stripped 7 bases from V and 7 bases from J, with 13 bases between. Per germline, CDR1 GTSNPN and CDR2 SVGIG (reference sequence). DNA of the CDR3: TGTGCCTTTAACCGGGACATTGAAAAACTGTTTTTT. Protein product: CAFNRDIEKLFF.

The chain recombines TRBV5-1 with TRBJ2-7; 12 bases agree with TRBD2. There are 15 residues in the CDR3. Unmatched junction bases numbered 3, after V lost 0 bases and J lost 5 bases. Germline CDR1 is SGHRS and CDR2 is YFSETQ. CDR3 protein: CASSLASGRADEQYF. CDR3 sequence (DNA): TGCGCCAGCAGCTTGGCTAGCGGGAGGGCTGACGAGCAGTACTTC.

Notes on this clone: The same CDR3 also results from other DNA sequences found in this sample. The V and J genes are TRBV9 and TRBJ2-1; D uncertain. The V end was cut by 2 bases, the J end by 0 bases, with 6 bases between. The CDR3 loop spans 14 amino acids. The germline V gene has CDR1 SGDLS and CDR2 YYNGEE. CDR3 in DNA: TGTGCCAGCAGCGTCTCTAGCTCCTACAATGAGCAGTTCTTC. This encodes CASSVSSSYNEQFF.

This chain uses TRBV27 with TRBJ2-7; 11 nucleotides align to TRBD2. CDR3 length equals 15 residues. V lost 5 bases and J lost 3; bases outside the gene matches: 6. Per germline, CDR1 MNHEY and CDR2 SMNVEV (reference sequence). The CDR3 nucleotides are TGTGCCAGCAGTGTTACTAGCGGGAGTTTCTACGAGCAGTACTTC. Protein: CASSVTSGSFYEQYF.

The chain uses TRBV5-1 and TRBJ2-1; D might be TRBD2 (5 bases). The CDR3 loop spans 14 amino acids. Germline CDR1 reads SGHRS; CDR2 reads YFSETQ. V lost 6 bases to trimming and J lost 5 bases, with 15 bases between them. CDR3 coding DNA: TGCGCCAGCATGTACGCCGGGATCCACAATGAGCAGTTCTTC. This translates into CASMYAGIHNEQFF.

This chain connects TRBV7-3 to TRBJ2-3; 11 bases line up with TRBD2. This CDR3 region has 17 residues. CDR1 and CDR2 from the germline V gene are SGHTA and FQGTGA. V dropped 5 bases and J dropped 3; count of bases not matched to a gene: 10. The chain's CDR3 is CASSPNTIAGGTDTQYF. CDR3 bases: TGTGCCAGCAGCCCAAACACGATAGCGGGAGGGACAGATACGCAGTATTTT.

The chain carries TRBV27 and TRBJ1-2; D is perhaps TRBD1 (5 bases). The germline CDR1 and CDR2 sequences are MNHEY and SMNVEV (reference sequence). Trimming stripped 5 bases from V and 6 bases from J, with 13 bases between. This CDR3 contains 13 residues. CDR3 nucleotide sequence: TGTGCCAGCAGTACTTTCAGGGCCCATGGCTACACCTTC. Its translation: CASSTFRAHGYTF.

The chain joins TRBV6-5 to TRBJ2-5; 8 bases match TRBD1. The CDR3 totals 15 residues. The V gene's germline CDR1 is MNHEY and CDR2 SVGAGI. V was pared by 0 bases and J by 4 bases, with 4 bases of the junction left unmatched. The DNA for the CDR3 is TGTGCCAGCAGTTACTCACAGGGGGATAGAGAGACCCAGTACTTC. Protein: CASSYSQGDRETQYF.

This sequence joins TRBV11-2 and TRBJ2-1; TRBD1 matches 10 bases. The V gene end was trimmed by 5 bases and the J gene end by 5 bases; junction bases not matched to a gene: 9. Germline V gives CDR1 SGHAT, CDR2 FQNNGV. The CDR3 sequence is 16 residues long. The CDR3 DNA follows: TGTGCCAGCAGCCAACCGACAGGGGGCGGCCACAATGAGCAGTTCTTC. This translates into CASSQPTGGGHNEQFF.

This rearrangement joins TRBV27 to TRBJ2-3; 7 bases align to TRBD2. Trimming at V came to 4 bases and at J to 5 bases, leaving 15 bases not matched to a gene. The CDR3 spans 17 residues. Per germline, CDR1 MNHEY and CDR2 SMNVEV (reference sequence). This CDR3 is CASSYTLPGLQRDTQYF. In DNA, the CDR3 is TGTGCCAGCAGTTACACTTTACCGGGACTACAACGAGATACGCAGTATTTT.